This T cell receptor beta chain originates from a study of regulatory T cells in long-lasting Graves disease. Sequencing libraries for TCR beta were prepared with iRepertoire HTBI primers and Arm-PCR of CDR3 regions. As processed by the authors: Samples jointly harbored 60 to 65 TRBV and about 15 TRBJ segments. TCRdb used MiXCR to reprocess the multiplex PCR reads, holding one entry per CDR3 protein. Here the V and J calls rest on TCRdb's processing, not on the authors' analysis. The data show 350,000 to 500,000 distinct CDR3 sequences, less than 15% seen once. The CDR3 is made up of 16 amino acids. CDR1 and CDR2 (germline): DFQATT, SNEGSKA (reference sequence). Trimming removed 0 bases at V and 2 bases at J, with 17 bases between. Time point: newly diagnosed GD, antithyroid drugs for less than 3 months. Preparation of the TCR library used RNA extracted from PBMCs. These data were likewise used in another study, on T cells in Graves' hyperthyroidism and ophthalmopathy.

This TCR was sampled from a woman between 45 and 60 years old with Graves disease. This chain connects TRBV20-1 to TRBJ2-7; D possibly uses TRBD1 or TRBD2 (6 bases each). The sequencing used peripheral blood mononuclear cells (PBMCs), collected at new diagnosis, from a patient treated with antithyroid drugs. CDR3 coding DNA: TGCAGTGCTAGAGATCTTGGGGGGCCTCATACCTACGAGCAGTACTTC. Amino acid sequence: CSARDLGGPHTYEQYF.